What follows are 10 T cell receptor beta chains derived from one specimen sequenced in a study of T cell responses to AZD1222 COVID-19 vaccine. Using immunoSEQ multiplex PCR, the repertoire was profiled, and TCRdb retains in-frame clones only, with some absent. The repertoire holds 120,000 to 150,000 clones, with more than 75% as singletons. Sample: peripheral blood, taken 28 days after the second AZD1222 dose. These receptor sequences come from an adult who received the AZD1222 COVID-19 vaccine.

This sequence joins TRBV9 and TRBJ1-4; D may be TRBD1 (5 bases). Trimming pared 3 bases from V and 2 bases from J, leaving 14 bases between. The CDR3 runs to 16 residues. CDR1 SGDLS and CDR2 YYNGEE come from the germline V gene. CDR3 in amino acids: CASSAGGTGTNEKLFF. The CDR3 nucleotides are TGTGCCAGCAGCGCCGGGGGGACGGGCACTAATGAAAAACTGTTTTTT.

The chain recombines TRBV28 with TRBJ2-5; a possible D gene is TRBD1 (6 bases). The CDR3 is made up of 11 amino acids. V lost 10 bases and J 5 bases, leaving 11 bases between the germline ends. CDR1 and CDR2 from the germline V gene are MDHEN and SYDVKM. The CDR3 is CATQGKETQYF. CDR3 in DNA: TGTGCCACCCAGGGGAAGGAGACCCAGTACTTC.

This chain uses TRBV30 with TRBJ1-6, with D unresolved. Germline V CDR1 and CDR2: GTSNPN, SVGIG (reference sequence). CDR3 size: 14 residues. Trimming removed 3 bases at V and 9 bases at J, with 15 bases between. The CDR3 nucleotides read TGTGCCTGGAGAGGATACGGACGGGGTTCACCCCTCCACTTT. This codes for CAWRGYGRGSPLHF.

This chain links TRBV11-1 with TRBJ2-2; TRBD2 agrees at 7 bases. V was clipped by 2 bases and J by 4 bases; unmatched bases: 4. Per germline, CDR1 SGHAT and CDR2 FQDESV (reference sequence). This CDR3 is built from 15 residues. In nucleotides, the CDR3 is TGTGCCAGCAGCTTAACCGGGACTACCACCGGGGAGCTGTTTTTT. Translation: CASSLTGTTTGELFF.

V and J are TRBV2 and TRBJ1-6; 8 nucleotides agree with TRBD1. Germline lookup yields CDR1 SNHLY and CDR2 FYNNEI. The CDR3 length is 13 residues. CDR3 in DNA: TGTGCTAGAGGGACAGGCGATAATTCACCCCTCCACTTT. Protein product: CARGTGDNSPLHF.

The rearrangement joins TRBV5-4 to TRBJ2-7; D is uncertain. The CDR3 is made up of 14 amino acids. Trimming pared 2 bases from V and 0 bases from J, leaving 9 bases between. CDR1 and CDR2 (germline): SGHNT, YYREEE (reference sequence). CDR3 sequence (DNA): TGTGCCAGCAGCTTACCCCCCAACTCCTACGAGCAGTACTTC. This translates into CASSLPPNSYEQYF.

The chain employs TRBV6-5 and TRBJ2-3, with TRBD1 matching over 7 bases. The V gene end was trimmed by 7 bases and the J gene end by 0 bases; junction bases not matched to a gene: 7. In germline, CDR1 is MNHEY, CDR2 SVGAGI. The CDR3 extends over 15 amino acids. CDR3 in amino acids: CASTTWDRSTDTQYF. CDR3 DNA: TGTGCCAGCACTACATGGGACAGAAGCACAGATACGCAGTATTTT.

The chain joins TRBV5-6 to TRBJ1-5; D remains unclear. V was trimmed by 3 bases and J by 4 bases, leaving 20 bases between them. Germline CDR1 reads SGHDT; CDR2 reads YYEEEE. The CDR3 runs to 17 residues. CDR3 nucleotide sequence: TGTGCCAGCAGCTCTATTAGGGAATTGAGTTGGAATCAGCCCCAGCATTTT. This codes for CASSSIRELSWNQPQHF.

The CDR3 nucleotides read TGCAGCCTCGGGACTAGCGGGAACCAAGAGACCCAGTACTTC. Protein: CSLGTSGNQETQYF. The J gene is TRBJ2-5, the V gene TRBV29-1; 13 nucleotides align to TRBD2. V gave up 8 bases and J gave up 0 bases; unmatched junction bases: 3. The length of the CDR3 is 14 residues. The germline CDR1 and CDR2 sequences are SQVTM and ANQGSEA.

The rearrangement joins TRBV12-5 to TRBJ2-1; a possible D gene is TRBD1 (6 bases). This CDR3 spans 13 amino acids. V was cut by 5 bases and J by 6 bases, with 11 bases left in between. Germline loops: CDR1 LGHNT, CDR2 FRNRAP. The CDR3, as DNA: TGTGCTAGTGGTCCCGGACAGACCAATGAGCAGTTCTTC. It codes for CASGPGQTNEQFF. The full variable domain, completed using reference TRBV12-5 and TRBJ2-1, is DARVTQTPRHKVTEMGQEVTMRCQPILGHNTVFWYRQTMMQGLELLAYFRNRAPLDDSGMPKDRFSAEMPDATLATLKIQPSEPRDSAVYFCASGPGQTNEQFFGPGTRLTVL.